The clone carrying this T cell receptor beta chain was seen repeatedly, ten times or more. No antigen is known for it. TCRdb re-derived calls from the reads in MiXCR, one entry per CDR3 protein. The repertoire has about 920,000 distinct CDR3 sequences, more than 25% of them found once; the top ten carry 11% to 15%. Germline V CDR1 and CDR2: MNHEY, SMNVEV (reference sequence). V lost 6 bases, J lost 6 bases, and 4 bases stayed unmatched. The CDR3 is 13 amino acids. This sample was taken from a study of T cell repertoires in cytomegalovirus infection. Study-wide background: Selected CMV epitopes included recently identified HLA-C-restricted ones as well as well-studied HLA-B-restricted ones. Study conclusions and caveats: HLA-C-restricted CMV clonotypes gave the most frequent clonotype in two of eight donors.

This chain joins TRBV27 and TRBJ2-7; 11 bases fit TRBD1. Sequenced material: cultured CD8+ T cells from PBMCs, taken from culture after CMV antigen stimulation. This sequence was found in a human donor in good health (CMV status not recorded). Some clones in this sample may be carry-over from other donors' samples. CDR3 nucleotide sequence: TGTGCCAGCAGCCCCGGGACAGGGGGCGAGCAGTACTTC. Translating it yields CASSPGTGGEQYF.